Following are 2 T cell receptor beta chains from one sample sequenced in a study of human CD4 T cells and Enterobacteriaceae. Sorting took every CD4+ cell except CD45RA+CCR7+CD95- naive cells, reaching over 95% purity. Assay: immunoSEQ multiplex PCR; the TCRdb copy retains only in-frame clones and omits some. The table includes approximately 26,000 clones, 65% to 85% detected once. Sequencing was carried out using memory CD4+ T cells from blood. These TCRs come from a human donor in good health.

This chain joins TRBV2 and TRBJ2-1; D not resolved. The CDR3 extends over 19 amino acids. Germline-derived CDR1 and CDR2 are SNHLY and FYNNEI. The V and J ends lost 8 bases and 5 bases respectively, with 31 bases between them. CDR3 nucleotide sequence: TGTGCCAGCGCCATAGAGCTGGGTTCGATTCAGAATAAGAACAATGAGCAGTTCTTC. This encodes CASAIELGSIQNKNNEQFF.

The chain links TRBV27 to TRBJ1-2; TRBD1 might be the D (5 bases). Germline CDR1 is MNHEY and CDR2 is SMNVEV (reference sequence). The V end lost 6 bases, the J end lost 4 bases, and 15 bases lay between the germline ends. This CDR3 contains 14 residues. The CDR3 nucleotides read TGTGCCAGCAGGCGACAGTCACGGGGCTATGGCTACACCTTC. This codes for CASRRQSRGYGYTF.